This TCR beta chain was obtained from a study of early T cells in non-severe SARS-CoV-2 infection (dated by TCRdb to about 2021). Regarding the research as a whole: Because TCR sequencing relied on bulk RNA taken from unsorted whole blood, pairing of alpha and beta chains was not possible.

This clonotype was observed at least ten times. Its antigen has not been determined. No base-level quality is on record; no much larger clone is a single base apart. The research as a whole found: VDJdb matching was skewed toward anti-spike CD8 responses, so virus-specific expansions were likely underestimated and private and CD4 specificities were missed.

Library preparation was by 5' RACE. Sequencing was carried out with a NextSeq 500. The TCR library protocol attached unique molecular identifiers to individual cDNA molecules to correct for sequencing error and PCR bias. Both TCR alpha and beta chains were sequenced, and tight co-correlation was observed between alpha and beta sequence abundances in each sample. From the authors' description of their analysis: V gene, J gene and CDR3 annotation of TCR sequences was performed with Decombinator V4. Expanded TCRs were defined as changing significantly between any two time points under a Poisson model with p below 0.0001. TCR abundances were normalised to the total number of TCRs sequenced in each sample and reported as counts per million. VDJdb, accessed 1 November 2021, was searched for CMV, EBV and SARS-CoV-2 annotated TCRs, excluding TCRs annotated for multiple antigens. TCRdb trimmed public reads at Q25 via fastp, called clones via MiXCR and kept in-frame beta chains. Entries that share a CDR3 protein sequence are merged under the most common genes and DNA. The V and J calls were not made by the authors but by TCRdb's processing. This sample gives tens of thousands of distinct CDR3 sequences in total; around an eighth of them show up just once. Around 7% of the sample is taken by the ten largest.

The study was a case-control design nested within a healthcare worker cohort in London, UK, with weekly nasopharyngeal swab PCR tests and blood sampling. Healthcare workers were recruited between 23 and 31 March 2020, during the week of the UK lockdown, and were followed weekly for up to roughly 15 weeks. The specimen was whole blood. The sequence was collected from an adult who was a healthcare worker with PCR-confirmed SARS-CoV-2 infection or an uninfected control (not recorded which).

The CDR3 in this case is CASSLSRGLAGGGELFF. The DNA sequence follows: TGTGCCAGCAGCCTTTCAAGAGGACTAGCGGGAGGAGGGGAGCTGTTTTTT. The sequence is built from TRBV9 and TRBJ2-2; 14 bases in the junction line up with TRBD2. CDR1 is given as SGDLS and CDR2 as YYNGEE, both from the germline V gene. The CDR3 goes from the cysteine to the phenylalanine over 17 residues. Of the read, only the CDR3 DNA is kept; its 51 bases are in frame from base 1. The germline V and J ends show losses of 4 bases and 8 bases respectively, and no gene match explains 10 bases of the junction. Outside the CDR3, residues come from the reference TRBV9 and TRBJ2-2 proteins, so the full variable domain is: DSGVTQTPKHLITATGQRVTLRCSPRSGDLSVYWYQQSLDQGLQFLIQYYNGEERAKGNILERFSAQQFPDLHSELNLSSLELGDSALYFCASSLSRGLAGGGELFFGEGSRLTVL.